The rows below give T cell receptor beta chains drawn from one sample of a study of blood T cell repertoires in COVID-19. The repertoire was sequenced with immunoSEQ multiplex PCR; TCRdb's copy has only in-frame clones and lacks some. The repertoire includes tens of thousands of clones, roughly 90% of them detected once, and about 2% sits in the top ten. Sequencing was done on a sample of peripheral blood. These receptors came from a human donor in a cohort sampled during active COVID-19. The CDR3 runs from the conserved cysteine through the conserved F or W. The order of the fields is V gene, clone size, D gene, CDR3 protein. A D gene is named only where the DNA matches it firmly. A row's size may be missing; if present it is once, few, many or a size class.

V gene: TRBV6-5
clone size: -
D gene: TRBD1
CDR3 protein: CASTTDRVRAGAFF

V gene: TRBV9
clone size: -
D gene: -
CDR3 protein: CASSQTLLGTGELFF

V gene: TRBV6-5
clone size: -
D gene: -
CDR3 protein: CASRGGAAINTEAFF

V gene: TRBV15
clone size: -
D gene: -
CDR3 protein: CATSKESSYEQYF

V gene: TRBV6-4
clone size: -
D gene: TRBD2
CDR3 protein: CASSASGVNNEQFF

V gene: TRBV12-5
clone size: once
D gene: TRBD2
CDR3 protein: CASGLVLGLAGSNEQFF

V gene: TRBV7-9
clone size: -
D gene: -
CDR3 protein: CASSPGVSLKEQYF

V gene: TRBV2
clone size: few
D gene: -
CDR3 protein: CASREIGNQPQHF

V gene: TRBV29-1
clone size: once
D gene: -
CDR3 protein: CSVATPNTGELFF

V gene: TRBV4-3
clone size: -
D gene: TRBD1
CDR3 protein: CASSLGQDAYEQYF

V gene: TRBV11-3
clone size: -
D gene: -
CDR3 protein: CASSPRQPANEQFF

V gene: TRBV15
clone size: -
D gene: -
CDR3 protein: CATSRDRNSLYGYTF

V gene: TRBV18
clone size: -
D gene: TRBD2
CDR3 protein: CASSPGLAGGANNEQFF

V gene: TRBV4-2
clone size: -
D gene: -
CDR3 protein: CASSQGFQGGFQPQHF

V gene: TRBV7-9
clone size: -
D gene: TRBD1
CDR3 protein: CASSPTGGSEQYF

V gene: TRBV7-2
clone size: -
D gene: TRBD2
CDR3 protein: CASSLTGTSGGAGEQYF

V gene: TRBV2
clone size: -
D gene: TRBD1
CDR3 protein: CASTGRGSLTYNSPLHF

V gene: TRBV7-8
clone size: -
D gene: TRBD1
CDR3 protein: CASSQQGAVGANVLTF

V gene: TRBV6-2/TRBV6-3
clone size: -
D gene: -
CDR3 protein: CASSNTLVREQYF

V gene: TRBV14
clone size: -
D gene: -
CDR3 protein: CASSQEYWNTEAFF

V gene: TRBV4-1
clone size: -
D gene: -
CDR3 protein: CASSPGLQRNSYEQYF

V gene: TRBV15
clone size: -
D gene: TRBD2
CDR3 protein: CATSQAGEADTQYF

V gene: TRBV5-1
clone size: medium-sized
D gene: TRBD1
CDR3 protein: CASTGTESYEQYF

V gene: TRBV28
clone size: -
D gene: TRBD1
CDR3 protein: CASKSGTGVVDEQFF

V gene: TRBV18
clone size: -
D gene: -
CDR3 protein: CASSPTGETQYF

V gene: TRBV6-5
clone size: -
D gene: -
CDR3 protein: CASSYSTAGNYGYTF

V gene: TRBV7-9
clone size: few
D gene: -
CDR3 protein: CASSFRGNRSPLHF

V gene: TRBV21-1
clone size: -
D gene: -
CDR3 protein: CASRTPGLAGGKGEQFF

V gene: TRBV9
clone size: once
D gene: TRBD1
CDR3 protein: CASSARQGTNYGYTF

V gene: TRBV5-1
clone size: few
D gene: TRBD2
CDR3 protein: CASSLNRGGRETQYF

V gene: TRBV2
clone size: -
D gene: -
CDR3 protein: CASSVIDSSGNTIYF

V gene: TRBV6-1
clone size: -
D gene: -
CDR3 protein: CASSETRGTEAFF

V gene: TRBV7-9
clone size: -
D gene: -
CDR3 protein: CASSLGLERSRGNEQFF

V gene: TRBV11-2
clone size: -
D gene: -
CDR3 protein: CASSLAGNYGYTF

V gene: TRBV5-8
clone size: once
D gene: TRBD1
CDR3 protein: CASKPGTVPFATNEKLFF

V gene: TRBV7-2
clone size: -
D gene: TRBD2
CDR3 protein: CASSLEAGSYEQYF

V gene: TRBV4-1
clone size: -
D gene: -
CDR3 protein: CASSQGEGVLPEAFF

V gene: TRBV9
clone size: -
D gene: TRBD1
CDR3 protein: CASSFSTGGAETQYF

V gene: TRBV30
clone size: once
D gene: -
CDR3 protein: CAWSALRGGEQYF

V gene: TRBV9
clone size: -
D gene: TRBD2
CDR3 protein: CASSGPGLAGGGDTQYF

V gene: TRBV19
clone size: -
D gene: -
CDR3 protein: CASRGGRNTVEQYF

V gene: TRBV30
clone size: few
D gene: TRBD2
CDR3 protein: CAWSGASGYSYEQYF

V gene: TRBV11-2
clone size: -
D gene: TRBD2
CDR3 protein: CASSLLAGHYEQYF

V gene: TRBV6-5
clone size: -
D gene: -
CDR3 protein: CASSSVQGGEKLFF

V gene: TRBV7-2
clone size: -
D gene: -
CDR3 protein: CASSLGFRRVVDTQYF

V gene: TRBV2
clone size: -
D gene: TRBD1
CDR3 protein: CASNEGAKETQYF

V gene: TRBV15
clone size: -
D gene: -
CDR3 protein: CATSRDTWELDEQYF

V gene: TRBV10-2
clone size: -
D gene: -
CDR3 protein: CASSTGNILAGANVLTF

V gene: TRBV19
clone size: -
D gene: TRBD1
CDR3 protein: CASSIQDRDGSPLHF